A single sample gave rise to the 9 T cell receptor beta chains below, sequenced in a study of shared clonotypes between healthy human individuals. Profiled with immunoSEQ multiplex PCR; TCRdb holds only in-frame clones, not every one. The sample has just under 350,000 clones; 73% are singletons. The sequencing input was memory CD4+ T cells sorted from blood. The subset here: CD45RA-negative fraction. All receptors derive from a man aged 25-45 years in good health.

This chain connects TRBV5-1 to TRBJ1-1; no clear D. Germline V lookup: CDR1 SGHRS, CDR2 YFSETQ. Deletions cut 4 bases from V and 4 bases from J, with 14 bases between. There are 14 residues in the CDR3. CDR3 sequence: CASSLQIPGTEAFF. Written as DNA, the CDR3 is TGCGCCAGCAGCCTCCAGATCCCGGGCACTGAAGCTTTCTTT.

This clone has only a few counts. The chain joins TRBV2 to TRBJ2-3; TRBD2 is a possible D gene (5 bases). Per germline, CDR1 SNHLY and CDR2 FYNNEI. The V end was cut by 0 bases, the J end by 5 bases, with 18 bases between. This CDR3 spans 17 amino acids. Here the CDR3 DNA reads TGTGCCAGCAGTGAAGCGCTTTTACTAGGGCAGAGAGATACGCAGTATTTT. As protein: CASSEALLLGQRDTQYF.

This clone was counted between two and nine times. The junction departs from the called germline gene at one end, perhaps through a read error. The chain is built from TRBV7-2 and TRBJ2-3; no clear D gene. Germline-derived CDR1 and CDR2 are SGHTA and FQGNSA. This CDR3 is built from 11 residues. CDR3 nucleotides: TGTGCCAGCAGGTTAGGAGATACGCAGTATTTT. It is translated as CASRLGDTQYF.

The chain employs TRBV28 and TRBJ2-3, with D perhaps being TRBD1 or TRBD2 (5 bases each). V lost 5 bases, J lost 5 bases, and 26 bases lay in between. The CDR3 consists of 18 residues. Germline V lookup: CDR1 MDHEN, CDR2 SYDVKM. The CDR3, as DNA: TGTGCCAGCAGTCCGCCGGCGAGGGGAACCGGGTGGAGAGATACGCAGTATTTT. Translation gives CASSPPARGTGWRDTQYF.

The chain is built from TRBV14 and TRBJ2-2, with 8 bases lining up with TRBD1. With V trimmed by 5 bases and J by 6 bases, 17 bases remained unmatched. The CDR3 contains 18 residues. CDR1 is SGHDN, CDR2 FVKESK, per germline. DNA for the CDR3: TGTGCCAGCAGCAATGGGACGTTGGACAGGGTGTGGGCCGGGGAGCTGTTTTTT. Translating it yields CASSNGTLDRVWAGELFF.

The chain combines TRBV4-2 with TRBJ2-5, with 7 bases that match TRBD2. The CDR3 runs 17 residues. Germline V CDR1 and CDR2: LGHNA, YNFKEQ. The trim removed 0 bases at V and 7 bases at J, leaving 14 bases unmatched. This CDR3 reads CASSQDRTSVGGGTQYF. As DNA, the CDR3 is TGTGCCAGCAGCCAAGACCGAACTAGCGTGGGCGGTGGGACCCAGTACTTC.

The V and J genes are TRBV7-9 and TRBJ2-4; D uncertain. The ends were cut back, 1 base at V and 0 bases at J, with 10 bases in the middle. This CDR3 has 16 amino acids. Germline loops: CDR1 SEHNR, CDR2 FQNEAQ (reference sequence). The CDR3 nucleotides are TGTGCCAGCAGCTTAGGGGGATTGGGAGCCAAAAACATTCAGTACTTC. This sequence encodes CASSLGGLGAKNIQYF.

This clone was seen a single time. J is TRBJ2-5 and V is TRBV28; TRBD1 might be the D (6 bases). The V end lost 2 bases, the J end lost 4 bases, and 8 bases lay between the germline ends. CDR3 length: 13 residues. Germline lookup yields CDR1 MDHEN and CDR2 SYDVKM. CDR3 coding DNA: TGTGCCAGCAGTTTAAGAGGGGGAGAGACCCAGTACTTC. Its protein product is CASSLRGGETQYF.

This clone was counted ten times or more. The chain couples TRBV12-5 to TRBJ2-1; 11 bases fit TRBD1. The CDR3 runs to 14 residues. Germline trimming cut 5 bases from V and 9 bases from J; bases unmatched to any gene: 6. Germline V CDR1 and CDR2: LGHNT, FRNRAP. The CDR3 nucleotides are TGTGCTAGTGGTCCGGGACAGGGGGAGGGTGAGCAGTTCTTC. It encodes CASGPGQGEGEQFF.